The 7 T cell receptor beta chains given below trace back to one sample, sequenced in a study of T cells in Graves' hyperthyroidism and ophthalmopathy. RNA transcripts yielded amplified TCR beta CDR3 regions. First-round RT-PCR of the TCR CDR3 relied on the HTBI primer set. TCRdb re-called the multiplex PCR reads with MiXCR, one entry per CDR3 protein. The repertoire has 300,000 to 450,000 distinct CDR3 sequences, approximately 12% of them found once; the top ten carry roughly 20%. The sequencing sample was made of blood. These TCRs come from a man aged 25 to 40 with Graves' hyperthyroidism that later progressed to Graves' ophthalmopathy.

This chain links TRBV7-8 with TRBJ2-2, with a possible D match to TRBD1 (6 bases). V lost 4 bases to trimming and J lost 0 bases, with 9 bases between them. The CDR3 extends over 15 amino acids. Germline CDR1 is SGHVS and CDR2 is FQNEAQ. As DNA, the CDR3 is TGTGCCAGCAGCTCAAGACAGGCGAACACCGGGGAGCTGTTTTTT. Amino acids: CASSSRQANTGELFF. The complete variable domain, with remaining parts taken from reference TRBV7-8 and TRBJ2-2, reads GAGVSQSPRYKVAKRGQDVALRCDPISGHVSLFWYQQALGQGPEFLTYFQNEAQLDKSGLPSDRFFAERPEGSVSTLKIQRTQQEDSAVYLCASSSRQANTGELFFGEGSRLTVL.

The sample holds many counts of this clonotype. V usage is TRBV4-1 and J usage is TRBJ1-1; a possible D gene is TRBD1 (6 bases). Trimming removed 5 bases from V and 4 bases from J, with 17 bases in between. Per germline, CDR1 MGHRA and CDR2 YSYEKL. The CDR3 has 15 amino acids. The CDR3 sequence is CASSYRVTMGTEAFF. The CDR3 nucleotides are TGCGCCAGCAGCTACAGGGTTACTATGGGCACTGAAGCTTTCTTT.

V usage is TRBV3-1 and J usage is TRBJ1-6; D not resolved. V was pared by 3 bases and J by 9 bases, with 12 bases between. This CDR3 region has 14 residues. CDR1 is LGHDT, CDR2 YNNKEL, per germline (reference sequence). The CDR3 region has the DNA TGTGCCAGCAGCCACTTGGAGAGGGCTTCACCCCTCCACTTT. It is translated as CASSHLERASPLHF.

This sequence joins TRBV3-1 and TRBJ2-7; TRBD2 agrees at 10 bases. The V gene end was trimmed by 8 bases and the J gene end by 6 bases; junction bases not matched to a gene: 10. CDR1 is LGHDT and CDR2 is YNNKEL in the germline V gene (reference sequence). This CDR3 has 14 amino acids. DNA of the CDR3: TGTGCCAGCTACCTAGAGGCTAGCGGGGGCGAGCAGTACTTC. It encodes CASYLEASGGEQYF.

This clonotype was recorded a few times. This sequence may be a read error, since a much larger clone differs from it by one base. The chain employs TRBV28 and TRBJ1-1; maybe TRBD1 (6 bases). The CDR3 is made up of 14 amino acids. Germline V gene lookup returns CDR1 MDHEN and CDR2 SYDVKM. V lost 2 bases and J 3 bases, leaving 10 bases between the germline ends. CDR3 sequence reads: CASSLRGRDTEAFF. The CDR3 DNA follows: TGTGCCAGCAGTTTACGGGGGCGGGACACTGAAGCTTTCTTT.

In its sample, this clonotype was seen many times. V usage is TRBV7-9 and J usage is TRBJ2-5, with D perhaps TRBD2 (6 bases). The germline CDR1 and CDR2 sequences are SEHNR and FQNEAQ (reference sequence). The CDR3 runs to 12 residues. Trimming removed 6 bases from V and 5 bases from J, with 10 bases in between. The CDR3 DNA reads as TGTGCCAGCAGTGCGGGGTCGGAGACCCAGTACTTC. Translated, it gives CASSAGSETQYF.

Only a few counts were recorded for this clonotype. The chain has TRBV12-3 or TRBV12-4 and TRBJ1-6; D unresolved. The CDR3 totals 13 residues. V was clipped by 0 bases and J by 3 bases, with 0 bases between them. CDR3 DNA sequence: TGTGCCAGCAGTTTAGCCTATAATTCACCCCTCCACTTT. Amino acids: CASSLAYNSPLHF.